Presented here are 14 T cell receptor beta chains from one specimen sequenced in a study of blood T cell repertoires in COVID-19. Using immunoSEQ multiplex PCR, the repertoire was profiled, and TCRdb retains in-frame clones only, with some absent. This sample has fewer than 400,000 clones; 70% to 90% occur once, and the top ten carry around 3%. The sequenced material came from peripheral blood. These receptors were taken from a human donor in a cohort sampled during active COVID-19.

The chain carries TRBV4-1 and TRBJ2-1; maybe TRBD1 (6 bases). CDR3 length: 18 residues. Trimming pared 0 bases from V and 6 bases from J, leaving 21 bases between. Germline CDR1 MGHRA, CDR2 YSYEKL. The CDR3 here is CASSQDSSDRIGANEQFF. The CDR3 DNA reads as TGCGCCAGCAGCCAAGACTCCTCTGACAGGATTGGGGCCAATGAGCAGTTCTTC.

Only a few counts were recorded for this clone. This chain links TRBV2 with TRBJ2-7; a possible D gene is TRBD2 (5 bases). This CDR3 comprises 11 residues. The V gene lost 7 bases and the J gene lost 3 bases, with 7 bases spanning the gap. CDR1 and CDR2 (germline): SNHLY, FYNNEI. The CDR3 DNA reads as TGTGCCAGCATACGGGGCTACGAGCAGTACTTC. This gives the protein CASIRGYEQYF.

The chain has TRBV5-4 and TRBJ2-1; 10 positions agree with TRBD2. This CDR3 contains 18 residues. V trimming: 2 bases; J trimming: 0 bases; junction bases outside the gene matches: 8. The germline V gene has CDR1 SGHNT and CDR2 YYREEE (reference sequence). The CDR3 region is CASSFGLAAISSYNEQFF. The CDR3, as DNA: TGTGCCAGCAGCTTCGGACTAGCGGCCATTAGCTCCTACAATGAGCAGTTCTTC.

DNA of the CDR3: TGTGCCAGCAGTCCACCGGGACAGTTTAATGAAAAACTGTTTTTT. This sequence encodes CASSPPGQFNEKLFF. This chain uses TRBV28 with TRBJ1-4; TRBD1 agrees at 7 bases. The V and J ends lost 5 bases and 4 bases, in that order; junction bases with no gene match: 7. CDR1 MDHEN and CDR2 SYDVKM come from the germline V gene. The length of the CDR3 is 15 residues.

This clone was counted a few times. The J gene is TRBJ1-2, the V gene TRBV5-6; perhaps TRBD1 as D (6 bases). Germline CDR1 reads SGHDT; CDR2 reads YYEEEE. The V end was cut by 5 bases, the J end by 2 bases, with 16 bases between. The CDR3 extends over 15 amino acids. The CDR3 bases are TGTGCCAGCAGTCGCTACAGGGATCGGAACTATGGCTACACCTTC. Protein sequence: CASSRYRDRNYGYTF.

The chain carries TRBV5-1 and TRBJ2-3; possible D gene TRBD2, 5 bases. CDR1 is SGHRS and CDR2 is YFSETQ in the germline V gene. Trimming shortened V by 4 bases and J by 9 bases, and 12 bases separated the two germline ends. This CDR3 contains 12 residues. This chain's CDR3 is CASSIGLDTQYF. CDR3 DNA: TGCGCCAGCAGCATCGGACTGGACACGCAGTATTTT. Variable domain in full (rest from reference TRBV5-1 and TRBJ2-3): KAGVTQTPRYLIKTRGQQVTLSCSPISGHRSVSWYQQTPGQGLQFLFEYFSETQRNKGNFPGRFSGRQFSNSRSEMNVSTLELGDSALYLCASSIGLDTQYFGPGTRLTVL.

The chain carries TRBV19 and TRBJ2-3, with TRBD1 as a possible D gene (7 bases). CDR1 is LNHDA and CDR2 is SQIVND in the germline V gene (reference sequence). The CDR3 loop spans 15 amino acids. The V and J ends lost 4 bases and 4 bases respectively, with 15 bases between them. DNA for the CDR3: TGTGCCAGTAGTACAGACAGGGAGGCGGCAGATACGCAGTATTTT. Translation: CASSTDREAADTQYF.

On this clone: Other DNA sequences in this sample translate to the same CDR3. The chain uses TRBV5-1 and TRBJ2-3; 7 nucleotides agree with TRBD2. Per the germline V gene, CDR1 is SGHRS and CDR2 is YFSETQ. J lost 6 bases, V lost 7 bases, and 11 bases had no gene match. The CDR3 totals 14 residues. DNA for the CDR3: TGCGCCAGCTCCTCGGGCGGGAGCCCTGATACGCAGTATTTT. Translating gives CASSSGGSPDTQYF.

The rearrangement uses TRBV11-2 and TRBJ2-2; 9 bases are shared with TRBD2. Losses at the gene ends were 3 bases for V and 7 bases for J; bases not matched to a gene: 18. The CDR3 extends over 19 amino acids. CDR1 and CDR2 from the germline V gene are SGHAT and FQNNGV. The CDR3 spells CASSLARRGFSGRHGELFF. DNA of the CDR3: TGTGCCAGCAGCTTGGCTCGAAGGGGATTTAGCGGGAGACACGGGGAGCTGTTTTTT.

This clone was recorded a few times. Here the CDR3 DNA reads TGTGCCAGCAGCTCGCGCACTGAAGCTTTCTTT. Encoded protein: CASSSRTEAFF. The chain recombines TRBV7-2 with TRBJ1-1; D is uncertain. Germline CDR1 SGHTA, CDR2 FQGNSA. The V end was cut by 4 bases, the J end by 4 bases, with 4 bases between. The CDR3 is 11 amino acids.

The rearrangement links TRBV27 to TRBJ1-6, with D perhaps matching TRBD1 (6 bases). The germline V gene has CDR1 MNHEY and CDR2 SMNVEV (reference sequence). The V end was cut by 6 bases, the J end by 7 bases, with 25 bases between. This CDR3 region has 18 residues. CDR3 nucleotides: TGTGCCAGCAGACCTCTTGGAGGAGTCCTACAGGGAAATTCACCCCTCCACTTT. As protein: CASRPLGGVLQGNSPLHF.

The chain combines TRBV4-2 with TRBJ2-7; 11 nucleotides match TRBD2. This CDR3 region has 18 residues. Germline trimming cut 0 bases from V and 0 bases from J; bases unmatched to any gene: 7. The V gene's germline CDR1 is LGHNA and CDR2 YNFKEQ. CDR3 DNA sequence: TGTGCCAGCAGCCAAGATCAGGCTAGCGGGAGGACCTCCTACGAGCAGTACTTC. Its translation is CASSQDQASGRTSYEQYF.

The chain joins TRBV5-1 to TRBJ1-4; D call uncertain. V was clipped by 4 bases and J by 7 bases, with 17 bases between them. CDR3 length equals 15 residues. Germline assignment: CDR1 SGHRS and CDR2 YFSETQ. In DNA, the CDR3 is TGCGCCAGCAGCAGAGGGCAAGGTCAAGGTGAAAAACTGTTTTTT. Its protein is CASSRGQGQGEKLFF.

V usage is TRBV19 and J usage is TRBJ1-1; possible D gene TRBD1, 6 bases. The length of the CDR3 is 14 residues. Germline V gene data show CDR1 as LNHDA and CDR2 as SQIVND (reference sequence). V gave up 6 bases and J gave up 10 bases, with 21 bases separating them. CDR3 amino acids: CASRPGQNSLGAFF. The CDR3 DNA reads as TGTGCCAGTAGGCCGGGACAAAACTCCCTCGGAGCTTTCTTT.